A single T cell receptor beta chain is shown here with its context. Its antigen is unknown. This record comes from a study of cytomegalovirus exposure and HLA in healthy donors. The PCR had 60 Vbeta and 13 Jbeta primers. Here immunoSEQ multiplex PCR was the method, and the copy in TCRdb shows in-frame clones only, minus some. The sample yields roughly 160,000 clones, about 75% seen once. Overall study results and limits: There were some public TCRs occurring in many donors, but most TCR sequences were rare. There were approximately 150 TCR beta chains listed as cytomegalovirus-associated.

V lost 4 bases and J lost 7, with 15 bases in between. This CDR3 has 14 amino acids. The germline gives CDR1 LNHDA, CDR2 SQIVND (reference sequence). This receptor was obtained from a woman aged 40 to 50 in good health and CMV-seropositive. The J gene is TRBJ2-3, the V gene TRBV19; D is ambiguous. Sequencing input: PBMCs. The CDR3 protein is CASSNENEVNTQYF. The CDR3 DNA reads TGTGCCAGTAGTAACGAAAATGAGGTTAATACGCAGTATTTT.